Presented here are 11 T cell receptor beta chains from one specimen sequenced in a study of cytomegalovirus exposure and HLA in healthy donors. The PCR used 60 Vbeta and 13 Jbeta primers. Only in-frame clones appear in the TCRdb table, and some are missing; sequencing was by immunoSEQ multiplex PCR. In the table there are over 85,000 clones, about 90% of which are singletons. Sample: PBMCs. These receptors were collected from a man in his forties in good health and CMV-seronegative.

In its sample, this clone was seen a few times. DNA for the CDR3: TGTGCCAGTAGTATTGAGTCATCCCTCTATCAGCCCCAGCATTTT. Amino acid sequence: CASSIESSLYQPQHF. This rearrangement joins TRBV19 to TRBJ1-5, with D unclear. The ends were cut back, 3 bases at V and 5 bases at J, with 14 bases in the middle. CDR3 length: 15 amino acids. Per germline, CDR1 LNHDA and CDR2 SQIVND (reference sequence).

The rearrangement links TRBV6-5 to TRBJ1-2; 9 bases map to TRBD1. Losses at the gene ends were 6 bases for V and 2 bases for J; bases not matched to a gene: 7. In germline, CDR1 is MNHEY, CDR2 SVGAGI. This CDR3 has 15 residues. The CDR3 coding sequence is TGTGCCAGCAGCACCGGACAGGGGCGCAACTATGGCTACACCTTC. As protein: CASSTGQGRNYGYTF.

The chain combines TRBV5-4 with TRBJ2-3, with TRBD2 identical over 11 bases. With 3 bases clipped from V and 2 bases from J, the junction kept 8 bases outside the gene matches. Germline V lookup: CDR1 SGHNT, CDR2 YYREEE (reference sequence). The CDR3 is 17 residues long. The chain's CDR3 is CASSSSGGPFYTDTQYF. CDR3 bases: TGTGCCAGCAGCTCTAGCGGGGGGCCCTTTTACACAGATACGCAGTATTTT.

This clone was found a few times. In DNA form, the CDR3 reads TGTGCCAGCAGCTTATCGGGTTTTACCGGGGAGCTGTTTTTT. Protein sequence: CASSLSGFTGELFF. This sequence joins TRBV7-3 and TRBJ2-2, with D unclear. The CDR3 covers 14 residues. The germline V and J ends were trimmed by 2 bases and 5 bases, with 9 bases remaining between them. Per the germline V gene, CDR1 is SGHTA and CDR2 is FQGTGA.

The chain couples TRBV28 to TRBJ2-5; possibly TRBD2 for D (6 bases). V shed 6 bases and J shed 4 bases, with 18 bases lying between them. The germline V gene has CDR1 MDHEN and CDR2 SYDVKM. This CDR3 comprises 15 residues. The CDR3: CASSSPGGLTETQYF. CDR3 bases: TGTGCCAGCAGCTCGCCCGGGGGACTTACAGAGACCCAGTACTTC.

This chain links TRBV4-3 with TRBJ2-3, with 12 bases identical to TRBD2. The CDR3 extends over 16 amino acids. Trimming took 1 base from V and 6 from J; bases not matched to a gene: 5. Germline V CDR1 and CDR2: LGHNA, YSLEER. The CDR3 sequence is CASSQGLAGGADTQYF. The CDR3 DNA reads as TGCGCCAGCAGCCAAGGGCTAGCGGGGGGGGCGGATACGCAGTATTTT.

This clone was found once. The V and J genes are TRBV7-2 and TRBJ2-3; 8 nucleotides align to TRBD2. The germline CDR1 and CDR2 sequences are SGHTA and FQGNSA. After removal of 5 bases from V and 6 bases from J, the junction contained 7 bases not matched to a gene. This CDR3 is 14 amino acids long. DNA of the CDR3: TGTGCCAGCAGCATCCTTGGACTAGCTGATACGCAGTATTTT. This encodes CASSILGLADTQYF.

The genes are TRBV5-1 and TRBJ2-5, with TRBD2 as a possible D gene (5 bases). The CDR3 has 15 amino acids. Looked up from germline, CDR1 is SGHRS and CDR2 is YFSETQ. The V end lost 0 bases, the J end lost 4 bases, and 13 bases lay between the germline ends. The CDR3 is CASSLALAGGETQYF. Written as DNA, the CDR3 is TGCGCCAGCAGCTTGGCCTTGGCGGGTGGAGAGACCCAGTACTTC. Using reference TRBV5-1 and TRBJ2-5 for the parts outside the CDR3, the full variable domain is KAGVTQTPRYLIKTRGQQVTLSCSPISGHRSVSWYQQTPGQGLQFLFEYFSETQRNKGNFPGRFSGRQFSNSRSEMNVSTLELGDSALYLCASSLALAGGETQYFGPGTRLLVL.

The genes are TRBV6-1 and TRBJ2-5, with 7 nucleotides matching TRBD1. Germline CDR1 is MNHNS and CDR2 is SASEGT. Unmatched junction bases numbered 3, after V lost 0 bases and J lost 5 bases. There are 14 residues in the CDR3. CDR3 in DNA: TGTGCCAGCAGTGAAGCCGTCAGGGGGGAGACCCAGTACTTC. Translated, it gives CASSEAVRGETQYF.

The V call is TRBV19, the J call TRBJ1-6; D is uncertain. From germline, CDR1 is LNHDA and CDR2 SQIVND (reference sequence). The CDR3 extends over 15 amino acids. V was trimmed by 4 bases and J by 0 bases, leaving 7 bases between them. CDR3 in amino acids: CASSNPYSYNSPLHF. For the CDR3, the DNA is TGTGCCAGTAGTAACCCCTACTCCTATAATTCACCCCTCCACTTT.

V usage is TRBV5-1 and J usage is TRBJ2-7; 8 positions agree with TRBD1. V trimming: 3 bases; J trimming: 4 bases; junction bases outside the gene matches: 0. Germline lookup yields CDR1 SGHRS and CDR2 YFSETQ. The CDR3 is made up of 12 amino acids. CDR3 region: CASSWDRYEQYF. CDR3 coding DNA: TGCGCCAGCAGCTGGGACAGGTACGAGCAGTACTTC.